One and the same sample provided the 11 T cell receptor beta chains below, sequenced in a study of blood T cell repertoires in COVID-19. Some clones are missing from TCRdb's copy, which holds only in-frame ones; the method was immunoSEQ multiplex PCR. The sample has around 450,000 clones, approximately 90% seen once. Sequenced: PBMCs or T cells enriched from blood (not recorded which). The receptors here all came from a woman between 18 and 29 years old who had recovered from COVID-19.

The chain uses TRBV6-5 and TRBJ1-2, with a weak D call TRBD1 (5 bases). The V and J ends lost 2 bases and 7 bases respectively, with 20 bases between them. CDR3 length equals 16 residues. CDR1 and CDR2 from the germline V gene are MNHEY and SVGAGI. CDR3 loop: CASSYGTSAGPGGYTF. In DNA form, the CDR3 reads TGTGCCAGCAGTTACGGTACTTCAGCAGGGCCTGGTGGCTACACCTTC.

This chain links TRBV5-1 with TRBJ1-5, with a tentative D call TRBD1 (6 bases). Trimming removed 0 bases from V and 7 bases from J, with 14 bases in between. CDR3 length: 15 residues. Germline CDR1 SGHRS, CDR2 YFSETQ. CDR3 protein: CASSLGGGARQPQHF. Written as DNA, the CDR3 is TGCGCCAGCAGCTTGGGCGGGGGCGCTCGCCAGCCCCAGCATTTT. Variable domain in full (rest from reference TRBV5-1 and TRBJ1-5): KAGVTQTPRYLIKTRGQQVTLSCSPISGHRSVSWYQQTPGQGLQFLFEYFSETQRNKGNFPGRFSGRQFSNSRSEMNVSTLELGDSALYLCASSLGGGARQPQHFGDGTRLSIL.

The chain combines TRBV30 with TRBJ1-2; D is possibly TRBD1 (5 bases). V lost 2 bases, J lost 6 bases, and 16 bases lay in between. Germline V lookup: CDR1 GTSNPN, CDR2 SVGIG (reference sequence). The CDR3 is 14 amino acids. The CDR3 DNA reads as TGTGCCTGGAGTCCAACTTGGGGGGGAGATGGCTACACCTTC. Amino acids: CAWSPTWGGDGYTF. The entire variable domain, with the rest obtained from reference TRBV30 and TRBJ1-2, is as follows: SQTIHQWPATLVQPVGSPLSLECTVEGTSNPNLYWYRQAAGRGLQLLFYSVGIGQISSEVPQNLSASRPQDRQFILSSKKLLLSDSGFYLCAWSPTWGGDGYTFGSGTRLTVV.

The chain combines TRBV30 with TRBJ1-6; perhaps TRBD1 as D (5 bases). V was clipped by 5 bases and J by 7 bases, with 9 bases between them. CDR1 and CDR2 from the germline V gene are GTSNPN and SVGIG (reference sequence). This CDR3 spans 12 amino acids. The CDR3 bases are TGTGCCTGGCGACAGTCCAATTCACCCCTCCACTTT. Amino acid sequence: CAWRQSNSPLHF.

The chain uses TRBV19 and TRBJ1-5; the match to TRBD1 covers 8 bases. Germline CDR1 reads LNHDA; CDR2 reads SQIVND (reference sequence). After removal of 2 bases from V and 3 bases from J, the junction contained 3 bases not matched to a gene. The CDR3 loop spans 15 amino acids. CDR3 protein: CASSISGGFNQPQHF. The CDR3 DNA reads TGTGCCAGTAGTATATCAGGGGGCTTCAATCAGCCCCAGCATTTT.

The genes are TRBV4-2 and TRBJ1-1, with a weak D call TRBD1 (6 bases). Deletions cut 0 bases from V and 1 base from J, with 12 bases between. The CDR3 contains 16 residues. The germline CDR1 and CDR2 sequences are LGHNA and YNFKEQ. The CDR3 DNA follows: TGTGCCAGCAGCCAAGAGGTAGGGGGGGCGAACACTGAAGCTTTCTTT. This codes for CASSQEVGGANTEAFF.

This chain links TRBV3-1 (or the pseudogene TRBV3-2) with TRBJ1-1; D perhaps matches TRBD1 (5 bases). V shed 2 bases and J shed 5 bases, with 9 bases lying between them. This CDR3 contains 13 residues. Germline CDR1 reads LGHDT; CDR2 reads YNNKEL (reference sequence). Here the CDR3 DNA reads TGTGCCAGCAGCCAATTGGGGCAGACTGAAGCTTTCTTT. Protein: CASSQLGQTEAFF.

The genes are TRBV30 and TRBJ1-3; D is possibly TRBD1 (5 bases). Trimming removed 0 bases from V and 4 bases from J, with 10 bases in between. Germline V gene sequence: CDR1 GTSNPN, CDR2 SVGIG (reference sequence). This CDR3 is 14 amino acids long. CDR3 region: CAWSVPRVGNTIYF. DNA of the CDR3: TGTGCCTGGAGTGTACCCAGGGTCGGAAACACCATATATTTT.

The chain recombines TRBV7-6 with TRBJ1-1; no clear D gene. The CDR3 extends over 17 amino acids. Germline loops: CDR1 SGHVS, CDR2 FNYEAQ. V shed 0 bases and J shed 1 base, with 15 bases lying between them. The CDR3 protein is CASSLAPAGLSNTEAFF. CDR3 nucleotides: TGTGCCAGCAGCTTAGCTCCGGCCGGACTTTCGAACACTGAAGCTTTCTTT.

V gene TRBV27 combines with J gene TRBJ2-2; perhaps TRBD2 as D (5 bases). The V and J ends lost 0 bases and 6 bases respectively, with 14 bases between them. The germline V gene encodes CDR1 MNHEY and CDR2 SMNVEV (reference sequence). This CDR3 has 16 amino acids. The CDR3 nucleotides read TGTGCCAGCAGTTTATCCCCGGATGGAGGACCCGGGGAGCTGTTTTTT. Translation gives CASSLSPDGGPGELFF.

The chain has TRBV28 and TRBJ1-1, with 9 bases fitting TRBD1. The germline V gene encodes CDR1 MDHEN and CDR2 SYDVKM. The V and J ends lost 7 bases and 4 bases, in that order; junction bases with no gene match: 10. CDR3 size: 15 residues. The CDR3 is CASNVPETGGTEAFF. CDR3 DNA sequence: TGTGCCAGCAATGTACCGGAGACAGGGGGCACTGAAGCTTTCTTT.